The 8 T cell receptor beta chains below were found in one sample sequenced in a study of neurological immune-mediated disorders. Each CDR3 protein gets one entry after TCRdb re-called the 5' RACE reads with MiXCR. The sample includes around 44,000 distinct CDR3 sequences, roughly 2.5% of them seen just once. The sample comprised PBMCs. The receptors were gathered from a man younger than 45 with multiple sclerosis.

This clonotype was detected many times. The V and J genes are TRBV7-2 and TRBJ2-4, with 9 bases identical to TRBD1. CDR1 is SGHTA, CDR2 FQGNSA, per germline. Trimming at V came to 5 bases and at J to 5 bases, leaving 7 bases not matched to a gene. CDR3 length equals 15 residues. The CDR3: CASSMPTGGQNIQYF. The CDR3 DNA follows: TGTGCCAGCAGCATGCCGACAGGGGGGCAAAACATTCAGTACTTC.

The sample holds many counts of this clonotype. This chain joins TRBV4-1 and TRBJ2-1, with 8 nucleotides matching TRBD1. V lost 1 base to trimming and J lost 7 bases; unmatched junction nucleotides: 9. Germline V gene lookup returns CDR1 MGHRA and CDR2 YSYEKL. The CDR3 spans 16 residues. The CDR3 here is CASSQGAGQGPNEQFF. CDR3 sequence (DNA): TGCGCCAGCAGCCAAGGGGCCGGACAGGGTCCAAATGAGCAGTTCTTC.

This clonotype was recorded many times. This chain joins TRBV5-1 and TRBJ1-1, with a possible D match to TRBD1 (6 bases). The V and J ends lost 4 bases and 0 bases respectively, with 10 bases between them. Per germline, CDR1 SGHRS and CDR2 YFSETQ. The CDR3 loop spans 14 amino acids. The DNA of the CDR3 is TGCGCCAGCAGCCTTGGGGGCATGAACACTGAAGCTTTCTTT. Its protein is CASSLGGMNTEAFF.

This clonotype was picked up many times. This chain joins TRBV28 and TRBJ2-7; D is possibly TRBD1 (6 bases). CDR1 is MDHEN, CDR2 SYDVKM, per germline. Trimming took off 5 bases at V and 3 bases at J, with 17 bases between the two ends. CDR3 length: 15 amino acids. Here the CDR3 reads CASSTMHRDRYEQYF. The DNA of the CDR3 is TGTGCCAGCAGTACTATGCACAGGGACCGCTACGAGCAGTACTTC.

This clonotype was detected ten times or more. This chain connects TRBV11-2 to TRBJ1-6; tentatively, D is TRBD1 (6 bases). V was pared by 3 bases and J by 8 bases, with 17 bases between. Germline V gives CDR1 SGHAT, CDR2 FQNNGV. The CDR3 has 16 residues. CDR3 in amino acids: CASSFTGHPGDSPLHF. CDR3 sequence (DNA): TGTGCCAGCAGCTTCACGGGACATCCTGGGGATTCACCCCTCCACTTT.

Ten or more counts support this clonotype. The CDR3 loop is CSARSGATDYEQYF. CDR3 in DNA: TGCAGTGCTAGGTCAGGGGCGACCGACTACGAGCAGTACTTC. This sequence joins TRBV20-1 and TRBJ2-7; tentatively, D is TRBD1 (6 bases). This CDR3 contains 14 residues. V was pared by 3 bases and J by 3 bases, with 15 bases between. The germline gives CDR1 DFQATT, CDR2 SNEGSKA (reference sequence).

At least ten counts were recorded for this clonotype. V usage is TRBV5-1 and J usage is TRBJ2-3, with D uncertain. Germline V gives CDR1 SGHRS, CDR2 YFSETQ. This CDR3 is 14 amino acids long. V shed 0 bases and J shed 0 bases, with 5 bases lying between them. The CDR3, as DNA: TGCGCCAGCAGCTTGGGAGTTAGCACAGATACGCAGTATTTT. Translating it yields CASSLGVSTDTQYF.

This clonotype was observed many times. V and J are TRBV20-1 and TRBJ2-1, with a tentative D call TRBD2 (5 bases). Trimming removed 4 bases from V and 2 bases from J, with 18 bases in between. The CDR3 is 16 residues long. Germline loops: CDR1 DFQATT, CDR2 SNEGSKA (reference sequence). The CDR3 protein is CSANLPGLIPYNEQFF. The DNA for the CDR3 is TGCAGTGCTAATTTACCGGGGTTGATTCCCTACAATGAGCAGTTCTTC.